Below are 20 T cell receptor beta chains sequenced from a single sample in a study of blood T cell repertoires in COVID-19. Clones were sequenced by immunoSEQ multiplex PCR, and TCRdb holds only the in-frame ones, with some missing. In the table there are roughly 250,000 clones, around 89% of which are singletons. The sample consisted of peripheral blood. The receptors originated from a woman aged 40 to 50 who had recovered from COVID-19.

The chain couples TRBV10-3 to TRBJ1-5, with TRBD1 as a possible D gene (5 bases). Trimming removed 8 bases from V and 11 bases from J, with 19 bases in between. This CDR3 spans 13 amino acids. Germline V gene lookup returns CDR1 ENHRY and CDR2 SYGVKD. This CDR3 reads CAIGARETRAQHF. The CDR3 nucleotides read TGTGCCATCGGGGCTAGGGAAACACGAGCCCAGCATTTT.

V gene TRBV9 combines with J gene TRBJ2-1; 9 bases fit TRBD2. This CDR3 is 15 amino acids long. The germline CDR1 and CDR2 sequences are SGDLS and YYNGEE. V was pared by 0 bases and J by 3 bases, with 1 base of the junction left unmatched. The CDR3 here is CASSVASGIYNEQFF. The DNA of the CDR3 is TGTGCCAGCAGCGTAGCTAGCGGGATCTACAATGAGCAGTTCTTC.

The gene calls are TRBV12-5 and TRBJ2-7, with 7 bases identical to TRBD1. CDR1 and CDR2 from the germline V gene are LGHNT and FRNRAP. V shed 1 base and J 1 base; nucleotides not matched to a gene: 13. This CDR3 contains 18 residues. The CDR3 DNA sequence: TGTGCTAGTGGTTTGGCCCCCCGCCGACAGGGTATATCCTACGAGCAGTACTTC. Protein: CASGLAPRRQGISYEQYF.

The V gene is TRBV11-2, the J gene TRBJ1-5; the match to TRBD1 covers 10 bases. The V gene's germline CDR1 is SGHAT and CDR2 FQNNGV. This CDR3 is built from 15 residues. V lost 1 base, J lost 8 bases, and 5 bases stayed unmatched. The CDR3 DNA reads TGTGCCAGCAGCTTAGGGGGGACAGGGGTTGAGCCCCAGCATTTT. Translating gives CASSLGGTGVEPQHF.

The chain recombines TRBV10-3 with TRBJ2-5; 10 positions match TRBD2. Losses at the gene ends were 7 bases for V and 5 bases for J; bases not matched to a gene: 7. The CDR3 extends over 14 amino acids. CDR1 is ENHRY, CDR2 SYGVKD, per germline. The CDR3 bases are TGTGCCATCATGGCTAGCGGGAGTGGCGAGACCCAGTACTTC. It is translated as CAIMASGSGETQYF.

The chain is built from TRBV7-9 and TRBJ1-1, with D unresolved. V lost 5 bases and J lost 0, with 10 bases in between. CDR1 SEHNR and CDR2 FQNEAQ come from the germline V gene (reference sequence). CDR3 length equals 14 residues. The DNA of the CDR3 is TGTGCCAGCAGCCCCCTTGGGCTGAACACTGAAGCTTTCTTT. It translates to CASSPLGLNTEAFF. Full variable domain (rest looked up from reference TRBV7-9 and TRBJ1-1): DTGVSQNPRHKITKRGQNVTFRCDPISEHNRLYWYRQTLGQGPEFLTYFQNEAQLEKSRLLSDRFSAERPKGSFSTLEIQRTEQGDSAMYLCASSPLGLNTEAFFGQGTRLTVV.

The rearrangement joins TRBV6-2 or TRBV6-3 to TRBJ2-1, with 8 bases fitting TRBD2. After removal of 6 bases from V and 4 bases from J, the junction contained 8 bases not matched to a gene. The CDR3 contains 15 residues. Germline V gene lookup returns CDR1 MNHEY and CDR2 SVGEGT. The CDR3 loop reads CASSSLAGPYNEQFF. CDR3 coding DNA: TGTGCCAGCAGCTCTCTAGCGGGCCCTTACAATGAGCAGTTCTTC.

The J gene is TRBJ1-1, the V gene TRBV7-2; tentative D call: TRBD1 (5 bases). The CDR3 covers 14 residues. V lost 5 bases to trimming and J lost 4 bases, with 14 bases between them. Germline lookup yields CDR1 SGHTA and CDR2 FQGNSA. Here the CDR3 DNA reads TGTGCCAGCAGCGCGGGACGGGGGGGCACTGAAGCTTTCTTT. It translates to CASSAGRGGTEAFF.

CDR3 in amino acids: CASSTPPGLGGGNTEAFF. In nucleotides, the CDR3 is TGTGCCAGCAGTACCCCCCCCGGACTAGGCGGGGGGAACACTGAAGCTTTCTTT. The rearrangement uses TRBV27 and TRBJ1-1; possible D gene TRBD1, 5 bases. The CDR3 runs 18 residues. CDR1 is MNHEY and CDR2 is SMNVEV in the germline V gene (reference sequence). The germline V and J ends were trimmed by 5 bases and 1 base, with 23 bases remaining between them.

By sample share, this clone is medium-sized. The J gene is TRBJ1-5, the V gene TRBV6-5; D is undetermined. Germline CDR1 is MNHEY and CDR2 is SVGAGI. CDR3 length equals 14 residues. V gave up 2 bases and J gave up 4 bases, with 9 bases separating them. The CDR3 nucleotides are TGTGCCAGCAGTTACGGGCAGAAAAATCAGCCCCAGCATTTT. This gives the protein CASSYGQKNQPQHF.

The rearrangement uses TRBV7-9 and TRBJ2-2; 14 bases map to TRBD2. The junction had 4 bases not matched to a gene; V was cut back by 5 bases and J by 5 bases. Germline CDR1 is SEHNR and CDR2 is FQNEAQ (reference sequence). The CDR3 extends over 16 amino acids. CDR3 region: CASSAGLAGETGELFF. The DNA of the CDR3 is TGTGCCAGCAGCGCGGGACTAGCGGGAGAAACCGGGGAGCTGTTTTTT.

This sequence joins TRBV6-2 or TRBV6-3 and TRBJ2-7; TRBD2 is a possible D gene (7 bases). The CDR3 is made up of 15 amino acids. The V and J ends lost 6 bases and 6 bases respectively, with 21 bases between them. Germline V gives CDR1 MNHEY, CDR2 SVGEGT. The DNA for the CDR3 is TGTGCCAGCAGCCCACTGGTTCGGGGGGCGGGCGAGCAGTACTTC. It specifies CASSPLVRGAGEQYF.

As for this clone: The junction departs from the called germline gene at one end, perhaps through a read error. The V and J genes are TRBV4-2 and TRBJ2-3; 7 bases are a match to TRBD2. Per the germline V gene, CDR1 is LGHNA and CDR2 is YNFKEQ. The CDR3 loop spans 13 amino acids. The CDR3 sequence is CASSQDRDYPRDF. The CDR3 nucleotides read TGTGCCAGCAGCCAAGATAGGGACTACCCCAGGGATTTT.

The chain couples TRBV18 to TRBJ1-4; TRBD1 might be the D (6 bases). Trimming cost V 7 bases and J 7 bases, with 13 bases left between them. Germline CDR1 is KGHSH and CDR2 is LQKENI. The CDR3 spans 13 residues. The CDR3 sequence is CASCPRRGEKLFF. The CDR3 DNA is TGTGCCAGCTGCCCACGCAGGGGTGAAAAACTGTTTTTT.

The chain is built from TRBV13 and TRBJ1-1; D is unclear. V was cut by 0 bases and J by 0 bases, with 5 bases left in between. The length of the CDR3 is 14 residues. CDR1 and CDR2 from the germline V gene are PRHDT and FYEKMQ (reference sequence). As DNA, the CDR3 is TGTGCCAGCAGCTTAGGACAGATGAACACTGAAGCTTTCTTT. It specifies CASSLGQMNTEAFF.

This clone was picked up one time. V usage is TRBV19 and J usage is TRBJ1-2; D ambiguous. The CDR3 covers 16 residues. Germline V gene data show CDR1 as LNHDA and CDR2 as SQIVND (reference sequence). The V end was cut by 7 bases, the J end by 0 bases, with 18 bases between. The CDR3 sequence is CASTKRRQTTNYGYTF. The DNA of the CDR3 is TGTGCCAGTACCAAACGGAGGCAGACCACTAACTATGGCTACACCTTC. Variable domain in full (rest from reference TRBV19 and TRBJ1-2): DGGITQSPKYLFRKEGQNVTLSCEQNLNHDAMYWYRQDPGQGLRLIYYSQIVNDFQKGDIAEGYSVSREKKESFPLTVTSAQKNPTAFYLCASTKRRQTTNYGYTFGSGTRLTVV.

The rearrangement joins TRBV29-1 to TRBJ1-2; 7 bases match TRBD1. There are 15 residues in the CDR3. J lost 2 bases, V lost 5 bases, and 11 bases had no gene match. Germline lookup yields CDR1 SQVTM and CDR2 ANQGSEA. The CDR3 coding sequence is TGCAGCGTTACTGACCGACAGGGCGGGAACTATGGCTACACCTTC. Protein product: CSVTDRQGGNYGYTF.

The chain has TRBV29-1 and TRBJ1-2, with a weak D call TRBD1 (6 bases). Trimming stripped 0 bases from V and 8 bases from J, with 19 bases between. The CDR3 has 15 residues. Germline lookup yields CDR1 SQVTM and CDR2 ANQGSEA. In DNA, the CDR3 is TGCAGCGTTGAAGATATCCCAGGGGCCGGGATCGGCTACACCTTC. It yields the protein CSVEDIPGAGIGYTF.

The rearrangement joins TRBV9 to TRBJ1-5; no clear D. Trimming shortened V by 4 bases and J by 1 base, and 9 bases separated the two germline ends. The CDR3 extends over 14 amino acids. The germline V gene has CDR1 SGDLS and CDR2 YYNGEE. CDR3 region: CASSMRGSNQPQHF. CDR3 nucleotide sequence: TGTGCCAGCAGCATGCGGGGAAGCAATCAGCCCCAGCATTTT. Combining the CDR3 with reference TRBV9 and TRBJ1-5 gives the whole variable domain DSGVTQTPKHLITATGQRVTLRCSPRSGDLSVYWYQQSLDQGLQFLIQYYNGEERAKGNILERFSAQQFPDLHSELNLSSLELGDSALYFCASSMRGSNQPQHFGDGTRLSIL.

The V and J genes are TRBV11-3 and TRBJ1-1; D is ambiguous. This CDR3 is built from 13 residues. Germline V gene sequence: CDR1 SGHNT, CDR2 YENEEA. The ends were cut back, 4 bases at V and 0 bases at J, with 6 bases in the middle. The CDR3 DNA follows: TGTGCCAGCAGCTCCCTTTTGAACACTGAAGCTTTCTTT. Encoded protein: CASSSLLNTEAFF.